Presented here are 12 T cell receptor beta chains from one specimen sequenced in a study of blood T cell repertoires in COVID-19. Sequencing was performed with immunoSEQ multiplex PCR; in TCRdb, only in-frame clones are kept and a portion is missing. This sample has some 200,000 clones, with roughly 89% found just once. The sequencing input was PBMCs or T cells enriched from blood (not recorded which). The receptors shown here come from a woman aged 40 to 49 with acute COVID-19.

The J gene is TRBJ1-2, the V gene TRBV18; TRBD1 aligns across 11 bases. V lost 3 bases, J lost 8 bases, and 11 bases stayed unmatched. Germline values: CDR1 KGHSH, CDR2 LQKENI. The CDR3 sequence is 16 residues long. The CDR3 bases are TGTGCCAGCTCACCGTCCACGGGACAGGGGGTTGTCGGCTACACCTTC. Protein: CASSPSTGQGVVGYTF.

J is TRBJ1-1 and V is TRBV29-1; no firm D call. Germline lookup yields CDR1 SQVTM and CDR2 ANQGSEA. The CDR3 length is 17 residues. V shed 0 bases and J shed 1 base, with 18 bases lying between them. DNA for the CDR3: TGCAGCGTTGAAGAAATCCCTTCCGGGAAAGGGAACACTGAAGCTTTCTTT. Translating it yields CSVEEIPSGKGNTEAFF.

This chain joins TRBV29-1 and TRBJ1-1; D might be TRBD1 (5 bases). This CDR3 is 14 amino acids long. The germline V gene has CDR1 SQVTM and CDR2 ANQGSEA. V dropped 7 bases and J dropped 1 base, with 16 bases sitting between them. The CDR3 protein is CSALPGRSNTEAFF. The CDR3 nucleotides read TGCAGCGCCCTCCCAGGGCGCTCGAACACTGAAGCTTTCTTT.

V gene TRBV27 combines with J gene TRBJ1-1; 8 bases align to TRBD1. V shed 3 bases, J shed 7 bases, and the junction held 4 bases outside the gene matches. The germline V gene encodes CDR1 MNHEY and CDR2 SMNVEV (reference sequence). The CDR3 runs to 13 residues. The CDR3 region has the DNA TGTGCCAGCAGTTTTCAGGGGGCTGGTGAAGCTTTCTTT. Translated, it gives CASSFQGAGEAFF.

The genes are TRBV5-1 and TRBJ1-4; the D is unclear. With 2 bases removed from V and 0 bases from J, the gap between germline ends came to 8 bases. CDR1 is SGHRS, CDR2 YFSETQ, per germline. CDR3 length: 15 amino acids. CDR3 sequence: CASSFRGTTNEKLFF. The CDR3 DNA is TGCGCCAGCAGCTTCCGGGGTACAACTAATGAAAAACTGTTTTTT.

The chain is built from TRBV14 and TRBJ1-1; TRBD1 agrees at 7 bases. CDR3 length: 15 residues. V gave up 2 bases and J gave up 0 bases; unmatched junction bases: 3. The germline gives CDR1 SGHDN, CDR2 FVKESK. Here the CDR3 DNA reads TGTGCCAGCAGCCAACTACAGGGGTTGAACACTGAAGCTTTCTTT. Translation gives CASSQLQGLNTEAFF.

The sample holds one count of this clone. This sequence joins TRBV6-5 and TRBJ1-1; D is unclear. This CDR3 spans 11 amino acids. V was trimmed by 5 bases and J by 2 bases, leaving 3 bases between them. The germline V gene has CDR1 MNHEY and CDR2 SVGAGI. This chain's CDR3 is CASSHNTEAFF. The CDR3 coding sequence is TGTGCCAGCAGTCATAACACTGAAGCTTTCTTT.

V usage is TRBV2 and J usage is TRBJ1-5; 9 positions match TRBD1. V lost 5 bases to trimming and J lost 8 bases; unmatched junction nucleotides: 4. This CDR3 is 13 amino acids long. In germline, CDR1 is SNHLY, CDR2 FYNNEI. CDR3 sequence (DNA): TGTGCCAGCAGTTACAGGGGGCTTAAGCCCCAGCATTTT. Amino acid sequence: CASSYRGLKPQHF.

This clone was picked up a small number of times. The chain combines TRBV19 with TRBJ1-4, with D possibly matching TRBD1 (5 bases). V lost 0 bases to trimming and J lost 10 bases, with 9 bases between them. This CDR3 region has 13 residues. Germline V gene lookup returns CDR1 LNHDA and CDR2 SQIVND (reference sequence). CDR3 sequence (DNA): TGTGCCAGTAGTATAGATGGAAGGGGAAAACTGTTTTTT. Translating it yields CASSIDGRGKLFF.

This chain joins TRBV5-6 and TRBJ1-1; 7 bases agree with TRBD1. The CDR3 runs to 12 residues. Germline assignment: CDR1 SGHDT and CDR2 YYEEEE. The junction had 5 bases not matched to a gene; V was cut back by 3 bases and J by 9 bases. For the CDR3, the DNA is TGTGCCAGCAGCTGGGGACAGCGAAAAGCTTTCTTT. It encodes CASSWGQRKAFF. The variable domain in full, completed from reference TRBV5-6 and TRBJ1-1, reads DAGVTQSPTHLIKTRGQQVTLRCSPKSGHDTVSWYQQALGQGPQFIFQYYEEEERQRGNFPDRFSGHQFPNYSSELNVNALLLGDSALYLCASSWGQRKAFFGQGTRLTVV.

V and J are TRBV21-1 and TRBJ2-3; TRBD2 was called by the table and not checked on the DNA. TRBV21-1 is assigned pseudogene status. The CDR3 totals 17 residues. CDR3 sequence reads: CASTFHRGGPRTDTQYF. The CDR3 DNA reads TGTGCCAGCACCTTCCATCGGGGGGGACCCCGCACAGATACGCAGTATTTT.

The chain links TRBV19 to TRBJ1-2; no definite D call. Trimming took off 5 bases at V and 3 bases at J, with 16 bases between the two ends. The germline V gene has CDR1 LNHDA and CDR2 SQIVND (reference sequence). This CDR3 contains 15 residues. CDR3 in DNA: TGTGCCAGTAGTCCATCACGAGGGTTTGACTATGGCTACACCTTC. It translates to CASSPSRGFDYGYTF.